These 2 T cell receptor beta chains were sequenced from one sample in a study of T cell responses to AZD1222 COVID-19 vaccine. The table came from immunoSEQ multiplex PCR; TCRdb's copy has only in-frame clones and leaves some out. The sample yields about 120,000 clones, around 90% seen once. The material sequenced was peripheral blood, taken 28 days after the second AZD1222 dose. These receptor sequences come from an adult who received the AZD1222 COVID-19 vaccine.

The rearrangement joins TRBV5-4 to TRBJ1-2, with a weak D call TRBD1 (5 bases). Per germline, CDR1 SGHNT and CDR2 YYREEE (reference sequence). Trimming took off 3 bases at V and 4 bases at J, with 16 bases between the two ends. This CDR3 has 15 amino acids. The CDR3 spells CASSWAERGFYGYTF. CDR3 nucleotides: TGTGCCAGCAGCTGGGCGGAGAGGGGATTCTATGGCTACACCTTC.

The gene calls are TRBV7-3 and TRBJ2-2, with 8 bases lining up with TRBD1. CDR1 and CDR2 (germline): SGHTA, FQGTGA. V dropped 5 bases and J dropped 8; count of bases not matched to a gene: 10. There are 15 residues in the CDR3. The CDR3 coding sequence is TGTGCCAGCAGCCCACGGACAGGGTCGATGGGGGAGCTGTTTTTT. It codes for CASSPRTGSMGELFF.